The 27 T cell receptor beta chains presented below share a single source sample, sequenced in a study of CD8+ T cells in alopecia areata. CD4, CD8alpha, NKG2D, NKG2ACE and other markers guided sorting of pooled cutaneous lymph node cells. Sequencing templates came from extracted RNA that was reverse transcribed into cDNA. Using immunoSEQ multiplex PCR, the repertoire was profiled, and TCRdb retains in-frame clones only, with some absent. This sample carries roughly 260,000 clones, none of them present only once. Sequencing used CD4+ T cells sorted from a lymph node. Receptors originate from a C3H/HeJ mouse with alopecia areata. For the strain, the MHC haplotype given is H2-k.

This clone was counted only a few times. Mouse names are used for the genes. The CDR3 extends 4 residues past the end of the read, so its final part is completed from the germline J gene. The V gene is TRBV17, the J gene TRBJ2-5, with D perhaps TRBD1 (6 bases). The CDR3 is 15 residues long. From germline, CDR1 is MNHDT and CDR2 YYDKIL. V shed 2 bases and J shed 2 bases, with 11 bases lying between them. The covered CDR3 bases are TGTGCTAGCAGTAGATGGCACAGGGCCCAAGAC. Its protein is CASSRWHRAQD. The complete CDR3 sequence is CASSRWHRAQDTQYF.

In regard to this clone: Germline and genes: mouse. CDR3 amino acids: CASSPPAGQDTQYF. Partial CDR3 DNA: TGTGCCAGCAGCCCCCCGGCTGGTCAAGAC. The chain employs TRBV5 and TRBJ2-5, with D hard to call. With the read ending 4 residues before the CDR3 end, the germline J gene is used to fill in that end. The germline V gene has CDR1 LGHNA and CDR2 YNLKQL (reference sequence). Deletions cut 4 bases from V and 3 bases from J, with 11 bases between. CDR3 length: 14 amino acids.

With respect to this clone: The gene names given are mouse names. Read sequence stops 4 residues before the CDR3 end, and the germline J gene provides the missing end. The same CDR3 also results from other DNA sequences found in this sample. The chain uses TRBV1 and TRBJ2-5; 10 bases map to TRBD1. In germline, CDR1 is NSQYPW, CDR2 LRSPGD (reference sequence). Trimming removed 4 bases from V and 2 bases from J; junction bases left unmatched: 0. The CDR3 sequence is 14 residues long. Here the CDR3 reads CTCSGQGAQDTQYF. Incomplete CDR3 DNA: TGCACCTGCAGTGGACAGGGGGCCCAAGAC.

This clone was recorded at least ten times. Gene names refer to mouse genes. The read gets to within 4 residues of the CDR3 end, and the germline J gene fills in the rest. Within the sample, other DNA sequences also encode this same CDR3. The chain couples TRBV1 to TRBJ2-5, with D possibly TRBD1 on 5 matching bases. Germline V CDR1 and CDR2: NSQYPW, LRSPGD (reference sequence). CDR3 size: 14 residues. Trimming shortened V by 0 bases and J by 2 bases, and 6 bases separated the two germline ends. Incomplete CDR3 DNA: TGCACCTGCAGTGCAGACAGGGTCCAAGAC. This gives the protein CTCSADRVQD. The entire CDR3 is CTCSADRVQDTQYF.

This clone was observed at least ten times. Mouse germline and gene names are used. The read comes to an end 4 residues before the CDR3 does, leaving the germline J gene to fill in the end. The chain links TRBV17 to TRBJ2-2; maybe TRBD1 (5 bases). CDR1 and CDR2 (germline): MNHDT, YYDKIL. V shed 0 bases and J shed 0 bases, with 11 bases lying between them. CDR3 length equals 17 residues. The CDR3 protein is CASSRDRRQTNTGQLYF. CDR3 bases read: TGTGCTAGCAGTAGAGATAGGAGACAGACAAACACCGGG.

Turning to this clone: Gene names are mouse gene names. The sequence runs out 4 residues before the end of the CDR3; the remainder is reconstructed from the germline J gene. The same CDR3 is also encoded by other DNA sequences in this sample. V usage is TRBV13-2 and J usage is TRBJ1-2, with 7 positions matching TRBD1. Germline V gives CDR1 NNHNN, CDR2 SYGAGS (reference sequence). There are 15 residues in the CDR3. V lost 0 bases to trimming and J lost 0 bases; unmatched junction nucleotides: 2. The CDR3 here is CASGDAGTANSDYTF. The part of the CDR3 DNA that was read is TGTGCCAGCGGTGATGCAGGGACAGCAAACTCC.

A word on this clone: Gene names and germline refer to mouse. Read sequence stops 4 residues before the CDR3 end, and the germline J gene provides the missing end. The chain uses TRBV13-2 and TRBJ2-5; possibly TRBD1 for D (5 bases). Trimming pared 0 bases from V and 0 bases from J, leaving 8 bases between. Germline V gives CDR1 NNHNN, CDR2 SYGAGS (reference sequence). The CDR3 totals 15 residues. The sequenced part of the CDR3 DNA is TGTGCCAGCGGTGATGTGGAGGGGAACCAAGAC. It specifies CASGDVEGNQD. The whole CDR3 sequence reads CASGDVEGNQDTQYF.

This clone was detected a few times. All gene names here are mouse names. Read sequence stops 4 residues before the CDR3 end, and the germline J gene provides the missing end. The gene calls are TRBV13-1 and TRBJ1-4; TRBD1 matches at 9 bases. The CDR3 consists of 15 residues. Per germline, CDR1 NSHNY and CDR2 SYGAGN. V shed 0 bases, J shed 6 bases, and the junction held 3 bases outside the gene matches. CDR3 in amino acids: CASSDAGTGHERLFF. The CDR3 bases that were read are TGTGCCAGCAGTGATGCTGGGACAGGGCACGAA. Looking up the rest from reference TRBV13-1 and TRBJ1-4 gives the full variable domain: EAAVTQSPRNKVTVTGGNVTLSCRQTNSHNYMYWYRQDTGHGLRLIHYSYGAGNLRIGDVPDGYKATRTTQEDFFLLLELASPSQTSLYFCASSDAGTGHERLFFGHGTKLSVL.

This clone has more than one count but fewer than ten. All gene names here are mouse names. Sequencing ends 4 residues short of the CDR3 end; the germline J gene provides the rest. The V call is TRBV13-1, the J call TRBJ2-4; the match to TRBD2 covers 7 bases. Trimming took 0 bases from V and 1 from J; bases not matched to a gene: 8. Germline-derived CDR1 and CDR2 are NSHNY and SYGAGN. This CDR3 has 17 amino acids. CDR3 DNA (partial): TGTGCCAGCAGTGATGCAGCCTGGGGGAGAGGTCAAAAC. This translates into CASSDAAWGRGQN. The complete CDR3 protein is CASSDAAWGRGQNTLYF.

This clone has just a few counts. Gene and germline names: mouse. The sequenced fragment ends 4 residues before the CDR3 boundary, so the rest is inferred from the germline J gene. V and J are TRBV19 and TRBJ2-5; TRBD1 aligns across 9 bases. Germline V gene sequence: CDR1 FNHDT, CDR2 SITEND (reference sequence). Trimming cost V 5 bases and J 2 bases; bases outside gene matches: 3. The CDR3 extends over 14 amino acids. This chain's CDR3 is CASRRTGAQDTQYF. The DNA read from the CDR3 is TGTGCCAGCAGGAGGACAGGGGCCCAAGAC.

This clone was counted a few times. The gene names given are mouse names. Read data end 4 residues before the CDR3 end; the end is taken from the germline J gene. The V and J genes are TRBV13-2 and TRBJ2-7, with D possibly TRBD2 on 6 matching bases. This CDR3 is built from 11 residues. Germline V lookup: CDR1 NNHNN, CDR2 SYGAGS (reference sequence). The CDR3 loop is CASGWGYEQYF. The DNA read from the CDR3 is TGTGCCAGCGGGTGGGGGTAT.

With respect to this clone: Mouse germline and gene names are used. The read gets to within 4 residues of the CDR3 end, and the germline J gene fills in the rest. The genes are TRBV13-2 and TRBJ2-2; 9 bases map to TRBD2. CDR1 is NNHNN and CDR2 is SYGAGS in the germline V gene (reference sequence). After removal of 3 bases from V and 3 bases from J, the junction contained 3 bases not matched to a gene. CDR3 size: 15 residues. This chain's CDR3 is CASGAPGGDTGQLYF. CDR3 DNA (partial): TGTGCCAGCGGTGCCCCTGGGGGGGACACCGGG.

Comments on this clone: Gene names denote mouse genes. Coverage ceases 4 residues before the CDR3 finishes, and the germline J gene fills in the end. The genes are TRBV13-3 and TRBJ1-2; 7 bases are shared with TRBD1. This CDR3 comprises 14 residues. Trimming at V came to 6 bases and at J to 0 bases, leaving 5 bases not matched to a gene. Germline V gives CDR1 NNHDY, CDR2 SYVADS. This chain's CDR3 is CASKKTGTNSDYTF. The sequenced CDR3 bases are TGTGCCAGCAAAAAGACAGGGACAAACTCC.

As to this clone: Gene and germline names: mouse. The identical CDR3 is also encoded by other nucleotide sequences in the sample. CDR3 bases read: TGCACCTGCAGTGCAGTTGGGACTGGGGGGTAT. It is translated as CTCSAVGTGGY. The whole CDR3 sequence reads CTCSAVGTGGYEQYF. The chain links TRBV1 to TRBJ2-7; 12 bases agree with TRBD2. Read data end 4 residues before the CDR3 end; the end is taken from the germline J gene. Germline V CDR1 and CDR2: NSQYPW, LRSPGD (reference sequence). This CDR3 is 15 amino acids long.

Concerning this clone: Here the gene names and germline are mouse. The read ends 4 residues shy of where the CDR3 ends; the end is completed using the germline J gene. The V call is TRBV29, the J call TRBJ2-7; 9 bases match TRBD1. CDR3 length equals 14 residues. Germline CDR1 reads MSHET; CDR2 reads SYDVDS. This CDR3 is CASSMPGQGYEQYF. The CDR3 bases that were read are TGTGCTAGCAGTATGCCGGGACAGGGTTAT.

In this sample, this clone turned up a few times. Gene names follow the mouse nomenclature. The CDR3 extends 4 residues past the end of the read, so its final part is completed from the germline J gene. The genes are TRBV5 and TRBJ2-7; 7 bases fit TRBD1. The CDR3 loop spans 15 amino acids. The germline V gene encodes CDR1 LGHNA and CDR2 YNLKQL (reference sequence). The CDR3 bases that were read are TGTGCCAGCAGCCAAGATCCGGGACAGAAATAT. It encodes CASSQDPGQKY. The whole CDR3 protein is CASSQDPGQKYEQYF.

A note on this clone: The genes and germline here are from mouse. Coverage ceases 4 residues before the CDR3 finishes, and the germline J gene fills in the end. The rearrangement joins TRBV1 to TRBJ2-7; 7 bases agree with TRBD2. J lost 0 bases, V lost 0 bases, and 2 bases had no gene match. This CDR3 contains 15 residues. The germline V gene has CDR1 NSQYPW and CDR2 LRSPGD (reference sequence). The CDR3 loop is CTCSAEGGISYEQYF. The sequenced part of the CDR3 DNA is TGCACCTGCAGTGCAGAGGGGGGGATCTCCTAT.

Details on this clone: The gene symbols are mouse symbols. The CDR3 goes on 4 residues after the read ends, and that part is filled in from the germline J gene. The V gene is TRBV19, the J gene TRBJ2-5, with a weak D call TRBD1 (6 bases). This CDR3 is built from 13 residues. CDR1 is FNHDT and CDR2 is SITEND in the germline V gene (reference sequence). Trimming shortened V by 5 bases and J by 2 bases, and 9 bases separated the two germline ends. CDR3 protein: CASRRDTQDTQYF. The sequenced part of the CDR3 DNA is TGTGCCAGCAGGAGGGACACCCAAGAC.

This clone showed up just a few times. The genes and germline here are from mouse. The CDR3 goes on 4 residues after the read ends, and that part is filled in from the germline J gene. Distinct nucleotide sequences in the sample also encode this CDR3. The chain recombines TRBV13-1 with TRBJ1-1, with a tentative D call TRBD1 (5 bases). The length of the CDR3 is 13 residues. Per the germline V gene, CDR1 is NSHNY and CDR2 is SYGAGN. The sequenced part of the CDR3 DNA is TGTGCCAGCAGTGAGCAGGGAGGGACA. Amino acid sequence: CASSEQGGT. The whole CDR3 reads CASSEQGGTEVFF.

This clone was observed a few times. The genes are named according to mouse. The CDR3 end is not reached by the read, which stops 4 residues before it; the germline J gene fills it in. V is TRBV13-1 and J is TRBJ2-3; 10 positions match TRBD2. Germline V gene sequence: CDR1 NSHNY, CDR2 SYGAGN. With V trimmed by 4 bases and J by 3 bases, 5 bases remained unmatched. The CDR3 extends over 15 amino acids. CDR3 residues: CASSHWGGGAETLYF. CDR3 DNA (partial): TGTGCCAGCAGTCACTGGGGGGGTGGAGCAGAA.

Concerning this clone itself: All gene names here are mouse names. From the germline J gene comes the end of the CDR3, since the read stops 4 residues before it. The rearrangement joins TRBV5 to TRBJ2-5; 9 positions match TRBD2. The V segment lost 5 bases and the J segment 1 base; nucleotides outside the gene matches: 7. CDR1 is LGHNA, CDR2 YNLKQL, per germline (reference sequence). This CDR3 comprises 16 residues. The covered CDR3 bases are TGTGCCAGCAGCAAAACCTACTGGGGGGACCAAGAC. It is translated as CASSKTYWGDQD. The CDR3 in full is CASSKTYWGDQDTQYF.

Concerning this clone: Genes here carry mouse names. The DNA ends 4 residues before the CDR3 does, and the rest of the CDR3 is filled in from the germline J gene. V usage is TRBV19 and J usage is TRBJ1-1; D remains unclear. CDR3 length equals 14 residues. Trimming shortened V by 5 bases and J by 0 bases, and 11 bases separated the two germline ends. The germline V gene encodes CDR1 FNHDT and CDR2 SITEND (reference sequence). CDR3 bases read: TGTGCCAGCAGCCGACAAACGTCAAACACA. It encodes CASSRQTSNT. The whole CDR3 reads CASSRQTSNTEVFF.

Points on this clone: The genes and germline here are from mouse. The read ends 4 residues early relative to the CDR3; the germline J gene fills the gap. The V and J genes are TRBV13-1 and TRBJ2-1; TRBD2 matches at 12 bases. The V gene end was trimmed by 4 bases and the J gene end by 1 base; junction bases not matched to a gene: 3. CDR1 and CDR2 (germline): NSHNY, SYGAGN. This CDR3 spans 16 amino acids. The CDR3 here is CASSTGTGGNYAEQFF. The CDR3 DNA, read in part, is TGTGCCAGCAGTACCGGGACTGGGGGGAACTATGCT.

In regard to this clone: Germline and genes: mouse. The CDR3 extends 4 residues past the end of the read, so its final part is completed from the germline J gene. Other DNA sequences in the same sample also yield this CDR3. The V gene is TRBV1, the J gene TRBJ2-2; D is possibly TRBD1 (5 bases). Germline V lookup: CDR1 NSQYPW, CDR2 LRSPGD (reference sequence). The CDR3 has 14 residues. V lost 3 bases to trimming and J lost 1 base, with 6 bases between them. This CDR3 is CTCSAGQNTGQLYF. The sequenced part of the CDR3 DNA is TGCACCTGCAGTGCCGGACAAAACACCGGG.

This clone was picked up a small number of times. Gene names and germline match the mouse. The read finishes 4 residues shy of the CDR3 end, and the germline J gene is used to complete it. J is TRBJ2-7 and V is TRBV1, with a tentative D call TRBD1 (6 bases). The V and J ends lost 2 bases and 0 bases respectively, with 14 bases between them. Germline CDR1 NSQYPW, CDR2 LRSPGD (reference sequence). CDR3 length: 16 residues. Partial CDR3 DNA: TGCACCTGCAGTGCAAACAGGGCCAGGAGCTCCTAT. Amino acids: CTCSANRARSSY. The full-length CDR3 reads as CTCSANRARSSYEQYF.

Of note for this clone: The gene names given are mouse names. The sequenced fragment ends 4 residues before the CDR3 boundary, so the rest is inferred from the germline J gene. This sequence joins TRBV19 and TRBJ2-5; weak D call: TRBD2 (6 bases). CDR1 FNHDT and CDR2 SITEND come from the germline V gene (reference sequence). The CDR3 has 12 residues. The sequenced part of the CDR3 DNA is TGTGCCAGCAGTATGGGGGGAGAC. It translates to CASSMGGD. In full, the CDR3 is CASSMGGDTQYF. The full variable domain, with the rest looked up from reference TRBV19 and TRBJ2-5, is GGIITQTPKFLIGQEGQKLTLKCQQNFNHDTMYWYRQDSGKGLRLIYYSITENDLQKGDLSEGYDASREKKSSFSLTVTSAQKNEMAVFLCASSMGGDTQYFGPGTRLLVL.

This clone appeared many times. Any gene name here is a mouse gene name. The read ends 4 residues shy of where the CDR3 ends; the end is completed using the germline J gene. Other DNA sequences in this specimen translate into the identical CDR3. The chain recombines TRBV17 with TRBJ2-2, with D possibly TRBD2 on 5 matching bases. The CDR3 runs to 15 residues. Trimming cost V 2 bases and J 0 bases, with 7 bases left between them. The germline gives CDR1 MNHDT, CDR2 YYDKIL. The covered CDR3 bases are TGTGCTAGCAGTAGACTGGGAGCAAACACCGGG. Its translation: CASSRLGANTG. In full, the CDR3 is CASSRLGANTGQLYF.